Described below is a single T cell receptor (beta chain) sequence and its context. As yet, its antigen is unknown. TCRdb re-called the RT-PCR reads with MiXCR, one entry per CDR3 protein. The data show 290,000 or so distinct CDR3 sequences, 20% to 25% seen once. These data originate in a study of response to subunit inactivated influenza vaccine. Findings and limits, study-wide: Each seasonal flu vaccination may recruit only limited new T cells, authors suggested.

Germline CDR1 SGHAT, CDR2 FQNNGV. This CDR3 has 14 amino acids. Trimming left V 1 base short and J 7 bases short, with 12 bases between. The sequences come from PBMCs from blood, collected less than 22 months after vaccination. The sequence came from a man between 50 and 75 years old who received an inactivated influenza vaccine. This chain connects TRBV11-2 to TRBJ2-3; either TRBD1 or TRBD2 may supply D (5 bases each). The CDR3 is CASSLGQGVNTQYF. The CDR3 DNA reads as TGTGCCAGCAGCTTAGGTCAGGGAGTAAATACGCAGTATTTT.